This entry is about one T cell receptor beta chain. The V and J ends lost 5 bases and 6 bases, in that order; junction bases with no gene match: 6. The germline V gene encodes CDR1 MNHEY and CDR2 SVGAGI. The CDR3 has 13 amino acids. This entry comes from a study of cytomegalovirus exposure and HLA in healthy donors. The PCR contained 60 Vbeta and 13 Jbeta primers. TCRdb keeps only in-frame clones here, not all; method: immunoSEQ multiplex PCR. The profile shows about 100,000 clones, approximately 78% of them singletons. The V and J genes are TRBV6-5 and TRBJ2-7; 8 nucleotides align to TRBD2. Sequenced: PBMCs. The receptor was derived from a woman in her fifties or sixties in good health and CMV-seronegative. CDR3 protein: CASSPGRGVEQYF. Here the CDR3 DNA reads TGTGCCAGCAGTCCGGGGCGGGGGGTCGAGCAGTACTTC.